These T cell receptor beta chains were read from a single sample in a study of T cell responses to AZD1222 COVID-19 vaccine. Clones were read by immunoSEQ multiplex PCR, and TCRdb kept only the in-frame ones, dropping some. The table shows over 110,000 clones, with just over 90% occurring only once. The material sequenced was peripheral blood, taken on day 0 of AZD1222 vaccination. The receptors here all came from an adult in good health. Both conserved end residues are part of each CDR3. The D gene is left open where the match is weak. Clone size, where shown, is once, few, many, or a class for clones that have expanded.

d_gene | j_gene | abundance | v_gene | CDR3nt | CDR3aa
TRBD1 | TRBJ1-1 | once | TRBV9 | TGTGCCAGCAGCGTAGCTCAAACAGGGGGCACTGAAGCTTTCTTT | CASSVAQTGGTEAFF
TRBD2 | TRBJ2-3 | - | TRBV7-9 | TGTGCCAGCAGCCCTTTAGGAGCGGGAAACACAGATACGCAGTATTTT | CASSPLGAGNTDTQYF
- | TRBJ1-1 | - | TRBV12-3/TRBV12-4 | TGTGCCAGCAGCCCCTCCGGGAACACTGAAGCTTTCTTT | CASSPSGNTEAFF
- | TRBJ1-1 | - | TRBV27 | TGTGCCAGCAGTTTCCAGGGTTTATTGGACACTGAAGCTTTCTTT | CASSFQGLLDTEAFF
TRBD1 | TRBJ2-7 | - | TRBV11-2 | TGTGCCAGCAGCTTAGATGGTCAGGGGGTATACGAGCAGTACTTC | CASSLDGQGVYEQYF
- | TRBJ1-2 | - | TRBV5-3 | TGTGCCAGAAGCCGCCGGGATCACTATGGCTACACCTTC | CARSRRDHYGYTF
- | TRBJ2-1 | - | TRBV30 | TGTGCCTGGAGTGTATTAGGGGGGATGCAGTTCTTC | CAWSVLGGMQFF
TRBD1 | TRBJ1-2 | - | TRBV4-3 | TGCGCCAGCAGCCCCGGGACAGGGGGTGACTATGGCTACACCTTC | CASSPGTGGDYGYTF
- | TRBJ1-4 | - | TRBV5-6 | TGTGCCAGCAGCGCTGTTGGTTCCTTATCTGAAAAACTGTTTTTT | CASSAVGSLSEKLFF
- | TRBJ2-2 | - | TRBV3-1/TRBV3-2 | TGTGCCAGCAGCCGAACTAACACCGGGGAGCTGTTTTTT | CASSRTNTGELFF
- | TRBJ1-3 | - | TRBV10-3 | TGTGCCGCCGGGAGGTCCGGAAACACCATATATTTT | CAAGRSGNTIYF
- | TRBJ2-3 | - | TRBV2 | TGTGCCAGCAGTGTTATAGGAAGCACGCAGTATTTT | CASSVIGSTQYF
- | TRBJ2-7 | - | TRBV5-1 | TGCGCCAGCAGCTGGCCGGATAGCTCCTACGAGCAGTACTTC | CASSWPDSSYEQYF
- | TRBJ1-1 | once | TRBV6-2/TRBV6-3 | TGTGCCAGCAGTTTCAGTGGGGTTGGGAACACTGAAGCTTTCTTT | CASSFSGVGNTEAFF
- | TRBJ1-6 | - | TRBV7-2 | TGTGCCAGCAGCTTAGAGGTGGGAGAGTGGTCACCCCTCCACTTT | CASSLEVGEWSPLHF
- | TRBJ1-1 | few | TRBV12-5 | TGTGCTAGTGGTTTGGAACAGGGAGGTAGGGCTTTCTTT | CASGLEQGGRAFF
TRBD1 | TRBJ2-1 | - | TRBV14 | TGTGCCAGCAGCCAAGTAGGAAGACAGGGCTGGTACAATGAGCAGTTCTTC | CASSQVGRQGWYNEQFF
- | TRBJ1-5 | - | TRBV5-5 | TGTGCCAGCAGCTTGGGGGGTGCGATCAATCAGCCCCAGCATTTT | CASSLGGAINQPQHF
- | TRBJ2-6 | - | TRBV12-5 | TGTGCTAGTGGTTTCCGGCTAACTGGGGCCAACGTCCTGACTTTC | CASGFRLTGANVLTF
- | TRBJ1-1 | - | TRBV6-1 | TGTGCCAGCAGTGAAGGGCGGAGTACTGAAGCTTTCTTT | CASSEGRSTEAFF
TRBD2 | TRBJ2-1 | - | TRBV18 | TGTGCCAGCTCACGAGCTAGCGGGGTTGGGAATGAGCAGTTCTTC | CASSRASGVGNEQFF
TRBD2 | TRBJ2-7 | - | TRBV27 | TGTGCCAGCAGTTTAGGGGGCTGGCGGGGGGCCGGGGAGCAGTACTTC | CASSLGGWRGAGEQYF
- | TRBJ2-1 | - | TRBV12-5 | TGTGCTAGTGGTTTGGTACACGTTTCAGGGACAAACTCCTACAATGAGCAGTTCTTC | CASGLVHVSGTNSYNEQFF
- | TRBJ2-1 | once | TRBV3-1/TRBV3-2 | TGTGCCAGCAGCCTTTCACACTCCGGGGTGGGGTTCTTC | CASSLSHSGVGFF
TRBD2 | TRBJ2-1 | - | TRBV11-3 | TGTGCCAGCAGCTTGATTGCGGGAGGGCCGGATGAGCAGTTCTTC | CASSLIAGGPDEQFF
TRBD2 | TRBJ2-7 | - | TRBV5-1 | TGCGCCAGCAGCTCGGGAACTAGCGGGTTGACCTACGAGCAGTACTTC | CASSSGTSGLTYEQYF
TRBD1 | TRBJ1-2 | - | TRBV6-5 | TGTGCCAGCAGGGGGACAGGGAATAAAGGGGGCTACACCTTC | CASRGTGNKGGYTF
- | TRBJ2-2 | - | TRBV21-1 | TGTGCCAGCAGCAAATTGGGCCAAGTGGGTTGGAGGGACCCACATCGGTCCGGGGAGCTGTTTTTT | CASSKLGQVGWRDPHRSGELFF
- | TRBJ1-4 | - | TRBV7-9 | TGTGCCAGCAGGGGGCCCGCAACTAATGAAAAACTGTTTTTT | CASRGPATNEKLFF
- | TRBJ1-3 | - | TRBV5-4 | TGTGCCAGCAGCTTTACAGGGTCTGGAAACACCATATATTTT | CASSFTGSGNTIYF
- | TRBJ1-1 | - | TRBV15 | TGTGCCACCTCTGAGAACACTGAAGCTTTCTTT | CATSENTEAFF
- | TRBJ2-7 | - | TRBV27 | TGTGCCAGCAGTAAGGATAGCTACGAGCAGTACTTC | CASSKDSYEQYF
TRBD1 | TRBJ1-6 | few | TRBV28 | TGTGCCAGCAGCTTAGGTATTACAGGGGACAATTCACCCCTCCACTTT | CASSLGITGDNSPLHF
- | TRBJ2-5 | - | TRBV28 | TGTGCCAGCAGCCCCCCGGAAGAGACCCAGTACTTC | CASSPPEETQYF
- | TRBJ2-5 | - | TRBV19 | TGTGCCAGTAGTTTTTCAGGGGTAGAGACCCAGTACTTC | CASSFSGVETQYF
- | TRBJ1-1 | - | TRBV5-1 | TGCGCCAGCAGCTTGGAAGGACATATTCTTGGGGCTTTCTTT | CASSLEGHILGAFF
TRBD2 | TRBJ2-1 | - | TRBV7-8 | TGTGCCAGCAGCTCCCCGACTAGCGAGTACAATGAGCAGTTCTTC | CASSSPTSEYNEQFF
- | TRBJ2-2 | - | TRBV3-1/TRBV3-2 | TGTGCCAGCAGCCAAGGGCTCTTTTTCACCGGGGAGCTGTTTTTT | CASSQGLFFTGELFF
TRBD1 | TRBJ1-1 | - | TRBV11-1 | TGTGCCAGCAGCTCCGGACAGGGCACTGAAGCTTTCTTT | CASSSGQGTEAFF
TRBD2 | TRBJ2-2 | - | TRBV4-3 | TGCGCCAGCAGCCAAGATAGGATCGGTGGCGGGGGGCACACCGGGGAGCTGTTTTTT | CASSQDRIGGGGHTGELFF
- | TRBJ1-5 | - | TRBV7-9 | TGTGCCAGCAGCTTGTTCGATCAGCCCCAGCATTTT | CASSLFDQPQHF
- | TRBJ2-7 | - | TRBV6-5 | TGTGCCAGCAGAAGCCAAGCTGATGGCGAGCAGTACTTC | CASRSQADGEQYF
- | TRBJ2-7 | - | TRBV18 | TGTGCCACGTACGAGCAGTACTTC | CATYEQYF
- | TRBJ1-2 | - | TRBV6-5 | TGTGCCAGCACCACTGGGTGGGGGGACTATGGCTACACCTTC | CASTTGWGDYGYTF
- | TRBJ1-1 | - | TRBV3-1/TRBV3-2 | TGTGCCAGCAGCCACCAGGGTCACACTGAAGCTTTCTTT | CASSHQGHTEAFF
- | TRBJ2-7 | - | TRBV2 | TGTGCCAGCACCAGCTCTAATCCCATCTCCTACGAACAGTACTTC | CASTSSNPISYEQYF
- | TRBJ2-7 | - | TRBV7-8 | TGTGCCAGCAGCTCTGGGAGAGCCTACGAGCAGTACTTC | CASSSGRAYEQYF
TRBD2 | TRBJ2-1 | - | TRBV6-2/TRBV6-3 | TGTGCCAGCAGTTACGCGGCGGGGGGGCCGGATGAGCAGTTCTTC | CASSYAAGGPDEQFF
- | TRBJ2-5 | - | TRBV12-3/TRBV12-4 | TGTGCCAGCAGTGCAAGAGGAGAGACCCAGTACTTC | CASSARGETQYF
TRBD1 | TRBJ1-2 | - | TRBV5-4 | TGTGCCAGCAACACACCCGGGGGACAGGGGAGAGGCTACACCTTC | CASNTPGGQGRGYTF
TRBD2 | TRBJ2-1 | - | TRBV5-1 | TGCGCCAGCAGCTTGGTAGCGGGAGCGGGCAATGAGCAGTTCTTC | CASSLVAGAGNEQFF
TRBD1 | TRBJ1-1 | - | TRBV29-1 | TGCAGCGTTGAAGACCTTTATGGGACAGTTGAAGCTTTCTTT | CSVEDLYGTVEAFF
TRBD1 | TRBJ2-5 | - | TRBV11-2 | TGTGCCAGCAGGCGAAGGGACAGGGTTCAGACCCAGTACTTC | CASRRRDRVQTQYF
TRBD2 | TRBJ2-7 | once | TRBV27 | TGTGCCAGCAGTGCCCCGGGAGCGGGAGGTCGCGAGCAGTACTTC | CASSAPGAGGREQYF
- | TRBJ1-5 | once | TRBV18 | TGTGCCAGCTCACCGCTCGACTTGGGGCCCCAGCATTTT | CASSPLDLGPQHF
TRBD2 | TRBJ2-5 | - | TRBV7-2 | TGTGCCAGCAGCTTAACTCGCGGGGGGCCGCAAGAGACCCAGTACTTC | CASSLTRGGPQETQYF
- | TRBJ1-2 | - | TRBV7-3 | TGTGCCAGCAGCCCCAACCGAGACTATGGCTACACCTTC | CASSPNRDYGYTF
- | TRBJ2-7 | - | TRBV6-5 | TGTGCCAGCACCCTGACACCAACAACCTACGAGCAGTACTTC | CASTLTPTTYEQYF
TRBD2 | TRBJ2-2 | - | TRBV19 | TGTGCCAGTAGTATAGGGGCTAGCGGGGATTTCACCGGGGAGCTGTTTTTT | CASSIGASGDFTGELFF